This T cell receptor (beta chain) was captured in a study of T cell repertoires in cytomegalovirus infection. Study context: The authors used CMV epitopes that were HLA-C-restricted (recently identified) and HLA-B-restricted (well studied). Indicated by public TCR beta signatures were CMV infection and matching HLA type.

Regarding the study as a whole: Cumulative public TCR beta family frequency identified CMV carriers with the relevant HLA.

TCRdb re-derived calls from the reads in MiXCR, one entry per CDR3 protein. The sample includes some 900,000 distinct CDR3 sequences, over 25% of them seen just once. With 5 bases removed from V and 3 bases from J, the gap between germline ends came to 16 bases. The CDR3 consists of 15 residues. Germline assignment: CDR1 MNHEY and CDR2 SVGAGI. At least ten counts were recorded for this clonotype. Its target is unknown. V usage is TRBV6-5 and J usage is TRBJ1-2, with D possibly being TRBD1 (6 bases). The source material was cultured CD8+ T cells from PBMCs, sampled from culture after CMV antigen stimulation. This TCR derives from a human donor in good health (CMV status not recorded). Some clones in this sample may be carry-over from other donors' samples. The CDR3 region has the DNA TGTGCCAGCAGTCACCAGACAGGAATTCACTATGGCTACACCTTC. It translates to CASSHQTGIHYGYTF.